This T cell receptor (beta chain) was identified in a study of T-cell reconstitution after alpha-beta-depleted transplantation in children. Regarding the study as a whole: Several hundred expanded graft clones reportedly gave rise to the alpha-beta T cells present about two months after transplant. Some patients' high day-60 TCRbeta diversity was attributed to recipient cells surviving conditioning.

The TCRbeta library was prepared with unique molecular identifiers. TCRdb re-analysed the PCR reads in MiXCR, keeping a single row per CDR3 protein. The data show around 700,000 distinct CDR3 sequences, around 13% seen once. Unmatched junction bases numbered 11, after V lost 2 bases and J lost 8 bases. This CDR3 is built from 16 residues. This clonotype was seen ten or more times. Its antigen is as yet unknown. The genes are TRBV12-3 or TRBV12-4 and TRBJ2-1; 8 bases line up with TRBD2. The source was PBMCs, collected before TCRalphabeta/CD19-depleted stem cell transplant. The sequence derives from a girl aged 2 to 9 with congenital amegakaryocytic thrombocytopenia, due to receive a stem cell transplant. The CDR3 coding sequence is TGTGCCAGCAGTTTATCCCCGGGAGGGCCCTCAGATGAGCAGTTCTTC. It codes for CASSLSPGGPSDEQFF.